This is a list of T cell receptor beta chains from one sample in a study of early T cells in non-severe SARS-CoV-2 infection. One entry per CDR3 protein, called by TCRdb with MiXCR from the 5' RACE reads. The sample has 110,000 or so distinct CDR3 sequences; around 10% are singletons. Sequencing was done on a sample of whole blood. The receptor source for this set is an adult who was a healthcare worker with PCR-confirmed SARS-CoV-2 infection or an uninfected control (not recorded which). CDR3s include the opening cysteine and the closing phenylalanine or tryptophan. A D gene is named only where the DNA matches it firmly. Clone size appears in some rows only: once, few, many, or a class for an expanded clone.

D	V	J	size	CDR3	DNA
-	TRBV29-1	TRBJ2-5	few	CSVVPLDFQETQYF	TGCAGCGTTGTACCTCTTGACTTCCAAGAGACCCAGTACTTC
-	TRBV18	TRBJ1-1	few	CASSPLSRANTEAFF	TGTGCCAGCTCACCACTCAGCAGGGCGAACACTGAAGCTTTCTTT
-	TRBV11-3	TRBJ2-5	-	CASSLGGTYQETQYF	TGTGCCAGCAGCTTAGGGGGAACGTACCAAGAGACCCAGTACTTC
-	TRBV7-9	TRBJ2-7	few	CALSRGLEQYF	TGTGCCCTATCACGGGGGCTTGAGCAGTACTTC
-	TRBV2	TRBJ2-3	-	CASNAHTDTQYF	TGTGCCAGCAATGCTCACACAGATACGCAGTATTTT
-	TRBV15	TRBJ2-3	few	CATSRVGRSTDTQYF	TGTGCCACCAGCAGAGTGGGCAGATCCACAGATACGCAGTATTTT
-	TRBV20-1	TRBJ1-1	-	CSAFLTGKGTEAFF	TGCAGTGCTTTCCTCACAGGGAAGGGCACTGAAGCTTTCTTT
-	TRBV5-6	TRBJ2-2	-	CASSLSVVWGLTGELFF	TGTGCCAGCAGCTTATCTGTCGTGTGGGGTTTGACCGGGGAGCTGTTTTTT
-	TRBV9	TRBJ1-1	few	CASSPGPINTEAFF	TGTGCCAGCAGCCCAGGGCCCATTAACACTGAAGCTTTCTTT
-	TRBV20-1	TRBJ1-2	few	CSATGQEASNYGYTF	TGCAGTGCTACCGGACAAGAGGCTTCTAACTATGGCTACACCTTC
TRBD2	TRBV12-3/TRBV12-4	TRBJ2-2	few	CASSPRILAGGPRNTGELFF	TGTGCCAGCAGTCCGAGGATACTAGCGGGAGGGCCACGGAACACCGGGGAGCTGTTTTTT
-	TRBV28	TRBJ2-5	many	CASSTGGQEAQYF	TGTGCCAGCAGCACCGGGGGTCAAGAGGCCCAGTACTTC
-	TRBV9	TRBJ2-6	many	CASSLNGETGANVLTF	TGTGCCAGCAGCTTAAACGGGGAAACCGGGGCCAACGTCCTGACTTTC
-	TRBV11-3	TRBJ2-2	many	CASSLRGTGELFF	TGTGCCAGCAGCTTAAGGGGAACCGGGGAGCTGTTTTTT
-	TRBV25-1	TRBJ1-1	-	CASSEVLNTEAFF	TGTGCCAGCAGTGAAGTCCTGAACACTGAAGCTTTCTTT
-	TRBV24-1	TRBJ2-1	few	CATSGLGSYNEQFF	TGTGCCACCAGTGGGTTGGGCTCCTACAATGAGCAGTTCTTC
TRBD2	TRBV20-1	TRBJ2-2	-	CSARDPGRARTGELFF	TGCAGTGCTAGAGATCCCGGGAGGGCGCGAACCGGGGAGCTGTTTTTT
-	TRBV15	TRBJ2-2	few	CATSFSVKGANTGELFF	TGTGCCACCAGCTTTAGCGTCAAAGGGGCGAACACCGGGGAGCTGTTTTTT
-	TRBV11-2	TRBJ2-1	few	CASSGRGPAVSYNEQFF	TGTGCCAGCAGCGGCCGCGGACCAGCCGTCTCCTACAATGAGCAGTTCTTC
-	TRBV5-6	TRBJ2-7	-	CASSWGVPYEQYF	TGTGCCAGCAGCTGGGGGGTTCCCTACGAGCAGTACTTC
TRBD2	TRBV19	TRBJ2-1	-	CASRPAGGAYNEQFF	TGTGCCAGTAGGCCCGCGGGGGGAGCCTACAATGAGCAGTTCTTC
-	TRBV11-2	TRBJ1-3	many	CASSLERATSGNTIYF	TGTGCCAGCAGCTTAGAAAGGGCCACCTCTGGAAACACCATATATTTT
-	TRBV20-1	TRBJ2-1	few	CSAPTGAAYNEQFF	TGCAGTGCACCGACCGGCGCGGCTTACAATGAGCAGTTCTTC
-	TRBV5-1	TRBJ2-3	few	CASSLTGQSTDTQYF	TGCGCCAGCAGCTTGACTGGACAGTCCACAGATACGCAGTATTTT
TRBD1	TRBV15	TRBJ1-1	-	CATSTGDRRNTEAFF	TGTGCCACCAGCACCGGGGACAGGAGGAACACTGAAGCTTTCTTT
-	TRBV12-3/TRBV12-4	TRBJ1-2	many	CASSLQGVYGYTF	TGTGCCAGCAGTTTACAGGGAGTCTATGGCTACACCTTC
TRBD2	TRBV5-6	TRBJ2-6	few	CASSLIKAGVRGANVLTF	TGTGCCAGCAGCTTGATCAAAGCGGGGGTACGTGGGGCCAACGTCCTGACTTTC
-	TRBV19	TRBJ2-5	-	CASSTHRPPGVETQYF	TGTGCCAGTAGTACCCACCGACCCCCGGGCGTGGAGACCCAGTACTTC
-	TRBV15	TRBJ2-2	few	CATSRERGYIAGELFF	TGTGCCACCAGCAGAGAAAGAGGGTATATCGCCGGGGAGCTGTTTTTT
-	TRBV20-1	TRBJ1-5	many	CSAKTSVYSNQPQHF	TGCAGTGCCAAGACGTCCGTTTATAGCAATCAGCCCCAGCATTTT
-	TRBV27	TRBJ2-3	many	CASSLLAYTDTQYF	TGTGCCAGCAGTTTATTAGCATACACAGATACGCAGTATTTT
-	TRBV12-3/TRBV12-4	TRBJ1-3	few	CASSFMRAISGNTIYF	TGTGCCAGCAGTTTTATGAGAGCTATCTCTGGAAACACCATATATTTT